This T cell receptor beta chain comes out of a study of T-cell reconstitution after alpha-beta-depleted transplantation in children (TCRdb year 2016). A note on the overall study: T-cell immune reconstitution after TCRalphabeta/CD19-depleted allogeneic hematopoietic cell transplantation in children was quantitatively tracked in the study by means of TCR repertoire profiling. What the study reported, not specific to this receptor: The frequencies of hyperexpanded clones fell over the following months, and after one year, T-cell counts and TCRbeta diversity were mostly attributed to newly produced T cells. The apparently early recovery of alphabetaT-cell counts about two months after transplant reportedly depended on only several hundred rapidly expanded clones that came from non-depleted graft cells. In some patients, high TCRbeta diversity at day 60 was attributed to recipient T cells and intrathymic progenitors that had survived conditioning.

Looking up the germline V gene (reference sequence) yields CDR1 DFQATT and CDR2 SNEGSKA. V has 4 bases trimmed and J has 4 bases trimmed; junction bases matching no gene number 15. From the cysteine up to the phenylalanine, the CDR3 has a length of 17 residues. The sequence is cut down to CDR3 DNA, 51 bases in frame from base 1. This clonotype was found many times. The target of this receptor is not known. Base qualities are not provided; no much larger clone lies one nucleotide away. The library was built by means of PCR. TCRdb names Illumina HiSeq 2500 as the instrument used. To normalize quantification of the TCRbeta repertoire, the TCR libraries were built with molecular barcoding that relied on unique molecular identifiers. TCRdb passed the public sequencing reads through fastp at Q25 and MiXCR, retaining productive beta sequences. All rows with the same CDR3 protein become a single entry with the most common DNA and genes. The sample includes 200,000 or so distinct CDR3 sequences, with approximately 6.8% observed a single time. Around 4.3% of the sample lies in the top ten.

This sample's treatment or condition label indicates: allogeneic hematopoietic cell transplantation with graft depleted of TCRalphabeta T cells and CD19 B cells. TCRalphabeta/CD19-depleted allogeneic hematopoietic cell grafts were given to the transplant recipients, all of whom were children. The sequence links TRBV20-1 to TRBJ2-5; the central 10 bases match TRBD1. The specimen comprised PBMCs, sampled before TCRalphabeta/CD19-depleted stem cell transplant. The clonotype was recovered from a girl under three years old with combined immunodeficiency, due to receive a stem cell transplant. The CDR3 region has the sequence CSATPGQGIISGETQYF. The DNA is TGCAGTGCTACTCCGGGACAGGGGATTATCAGCGGAGAGACCCAGTACTTC.